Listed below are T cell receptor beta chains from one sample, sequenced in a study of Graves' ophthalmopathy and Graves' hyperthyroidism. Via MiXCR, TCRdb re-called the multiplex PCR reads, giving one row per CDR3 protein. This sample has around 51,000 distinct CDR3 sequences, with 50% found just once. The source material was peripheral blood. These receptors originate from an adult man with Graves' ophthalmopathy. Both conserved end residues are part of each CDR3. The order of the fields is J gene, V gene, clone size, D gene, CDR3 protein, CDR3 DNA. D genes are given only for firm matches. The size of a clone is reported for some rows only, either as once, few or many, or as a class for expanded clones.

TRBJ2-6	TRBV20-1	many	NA	CSARELSGANVLTF	TGCAGTGCTAGAGAGCTCTCTGGGGCCAACGTCCTGACTTTC
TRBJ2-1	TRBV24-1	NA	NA	CATSDNTREYEQFF	TGTGCCACCAGTGATAACACAAGGGAGTATGAGCAGTTCTTC
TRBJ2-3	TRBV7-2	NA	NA	CASSPERGTDTQYF	TGTGCCAGCAGCCCAGAGAGGGGCACAGATACGCAGTATTTT
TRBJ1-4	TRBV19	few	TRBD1	CASYNRDRGEKLFF	TGTGCCAGTTACAACCGGGACAGGGGTGAAAAACTGTTTTTT
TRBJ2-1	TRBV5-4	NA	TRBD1	CASSLAGQGWDEQFF	TGTGCCAGCAGCTTGGCCGGACAGGGATGGGATGAGCAGTTCTTC
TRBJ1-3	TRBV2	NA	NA	CASSGLTIYF	TGTGCCAGCTCCGGTCTCACCATATATTTT
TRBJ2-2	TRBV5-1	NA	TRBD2	CASGEGDGELFF	TGCGCCAGCGGGGAGGGAGACGGGGAGCTGTTTTTT
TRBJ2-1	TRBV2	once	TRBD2	CASSFGGGPSYNEQFF	TGTGCCAGCAGTTTCGGCGGGGGTCCCTCCTACAATGAGCAGTTCTTC
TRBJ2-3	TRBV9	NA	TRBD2	CASSGGAGGPTDTQYF	TGTGCCAGCAGCGGAGGAGCGGGAGGGCCGACAGATACGCAGTATTTT
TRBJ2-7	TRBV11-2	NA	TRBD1	CASSLGQVDEQYF	TGTGCCAGCAGCTTGGGACAGGTCGACGAGCAGTACTTT
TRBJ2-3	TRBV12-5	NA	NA	CASGLDRADTQYF	TGTGCTAGTGGTTTGGATAGGGCAGATACGCAGTATTTT
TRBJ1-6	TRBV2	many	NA	CASFRTPAYNSPLHF	TGTGCCAGCTTTAGGACACCCGCCTATAATTCACCCCTCCACTTT
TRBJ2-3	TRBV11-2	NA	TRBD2	CASSRRLVAGAPQYF	TGTGCCAGCAGCCGTAGGCTGGTAGCGGGAGCTCCGCAGTATTTT
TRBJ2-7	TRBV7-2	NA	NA	CASSLPEQVEQYF	TGTGCCAGCAGCTTACCCGAGCAAGTGGAGCAGTACTTC
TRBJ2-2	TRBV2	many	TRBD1	CASSRQGEGTGELFF	TGTGCCAGCAGTCGACAGGGGGAGGGCACCGGGGAGCTGTTTTTT
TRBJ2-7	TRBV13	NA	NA	CASSATRGGYEQYF	TGTGCTAGCAGCGCCACCCGAGGGGGATACGAGCAGTACTTC
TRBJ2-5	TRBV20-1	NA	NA	CSAGPQYF	TGCAGTGCTGGGCCCCAGTACTTC
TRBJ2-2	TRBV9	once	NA	CASSGNTGELFF	TGTGCCAGCAGCGGAAACACCGGGGAGCTGTTTTTT
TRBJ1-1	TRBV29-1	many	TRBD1	CSVGSTGVAEAFF	TGCAGCGTGGGATCAACAGGGGTGGCTGAAGCTTTCTTT
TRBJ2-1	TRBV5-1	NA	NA	CASSPREPSPHEQLF	TGCGCCAGCAGCCCTCGGGAACCCAGTCCCCATGAGCAGCTCTTC
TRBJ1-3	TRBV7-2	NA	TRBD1	CASSLAGTEHGTIYF	TGTGCCAGCAGCTTAGCAGGGACAGAGCACGGCACCATATATTTT
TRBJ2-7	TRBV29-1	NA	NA	CSVELGASESYEQYF	TGCAGCGTTGAATTGGGGGCCTCCGAGTCCTACGAGCAGTACTTC
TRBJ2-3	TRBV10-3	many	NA	CAISEATDTQYF	TGTGCCATCAGTGAGGCCACAGATACGCAGTATTTT
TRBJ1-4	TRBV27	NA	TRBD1	CASSGTVNEKLFF	TGTGCCAGCAGCGGGACAGTTAATGAAAAACTGTTTTTT
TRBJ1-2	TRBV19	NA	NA	CASSINGLYGYTF	TGTGCCAGTAGTATAAACGGGCTCTATGGCTACACCTTC
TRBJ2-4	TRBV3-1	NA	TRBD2	CASSRGGSKDILYF	TGTGCCAGCAGCCGCGGGGGGTCCAAAGACATTCTGTACTTC
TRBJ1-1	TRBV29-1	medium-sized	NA	CSVFDRNTEAFF	TGCAGCGTGTTTGATCGGAACACTGAAGCTTTCTTT
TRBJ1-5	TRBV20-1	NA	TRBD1	CSAGGPRGGVQPQHF	TGCAGTGCTGGAGGGCCCAGGGGGGGGGTACAGCCCCAGCATTTT
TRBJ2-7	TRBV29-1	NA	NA	CSVEAGAMYEQYF	TGCAGCGTTGAAGCGGGGGCCATGTACGAGCAGTACTTC
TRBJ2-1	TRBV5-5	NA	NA	CASSLELNSNQQFF	TGTGCCAGCAGCTTGGAACTGAATAGCAATCAGCAGTTCTTC
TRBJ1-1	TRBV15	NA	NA	CATSPRGDTEAFF	TGTGCCACCAGCCCGAGGGGGGACACTGAAGCTTTCTTT
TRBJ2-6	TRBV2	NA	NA	CASSSKAGANVLTF	TGTGCCAGCAGCTCGAAAGCTGGGGCCAACGTCCTGACTTTC
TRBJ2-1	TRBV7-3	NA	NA	CASSLGGQADEQFF	TGTGCCAGCAGCTTAGGCGGCCAGGCCGATGAGCAGTTCTTC
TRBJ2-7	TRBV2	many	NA	CASSRTPLSYEQYF	TGTGCCAGCAGCCGGACGCCTTTGAGCTACGAGCAGTACTTC
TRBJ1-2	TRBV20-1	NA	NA	CSASSGVDGYTF	TGCAGTGCCAGCAGCGGGGTCGATGGCTACACCTTC
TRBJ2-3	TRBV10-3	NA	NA	CAISANGPRSTDTQYF	TGTGCCATCAGTGCAAACGGGCCGCGAAGCACAGATACGCAGTATTTT
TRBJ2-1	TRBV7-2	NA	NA	CASSSGGIDEQFF	TGTGCCAGCAGCTCCGGGGGCATTGATGAGCAGTTCTTC
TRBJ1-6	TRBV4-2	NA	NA	CASSLTGGMSNSPLHF	TGTGCCAGCAGCCTAACGGGGGGTATGAGTAATTCACCCCTCCACTTT
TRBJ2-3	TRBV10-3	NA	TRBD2	CASHSGAEDTQYF	TGTGCCTCGCATAGCGGGGCAGAAGATACGCAGTATTTT